The rows below give T cell receptor beta chains drawn from one sample of a study of human T cells and chemical hapten exposure. TCRdb ran MiXCR on the RACE reads and lists one entry per CDR3 protein. The top ten clones hold about 4% of a sample with just over 80,000 distinct CDR3 sequences, around 10% of them seen once. This specimen was whole blood, taken in connection with sensitization to the hapten diphenylcyclopropenone (DPC). The receptor set was obtained from a woman in her forties or fifties with alopecia areata. Some clones in this sample may be carry-over from other donors' samples. CDR3s include the opening cysteine and the closing phenylalanine or tryptophan. Each record gives: J gene, V gene, D gene, clone size, CDR3 DNA, CDR3 protein. The D gene is left open where the match is weak. Size values are once, few and many counts, or a class for expanded clones, and some rows have none.

TRBJ2-5 | TRBV28 | NA | few | TGTGCCAGCAGTTTAGAAGCGCTAGGACAGACTTACCAAGAGACCCAGTACTTC | CASSLEALGQTYQETQYF
TRBJ2-7 | TRBV28 | NA | NA | TGTGCCAGCAGTAATAACCCGGGATCCGCCTACGAGCAGTACTTC | CASSNNPGSAYEQYF
TRBJ2-5 | TRBV27 | TRBD1 | many | TGTGCCAGCAGTATCACCCCAATGACAGGGCCCGAGACCCAGTACTTC | CASSITPMTGPETQYF
TRBJ1-1 | TRBV3-1 | NA | many | TGTGCCAGCAGCCTGCGACAGAAGAACACTGAAGCTTTCTTT | CASSLRQKNTEAFF
TRBJ2-3 | TRBV6-5 | NA | few | TGTGCCAGCAGCTGGACAGACACAGATACGCAGTATTTT | CASSWTDTDTQYF
TRBJ2-7 | TRBV7-9 | TRBD2 | few | TGTGCCAGCGAGCCCCTACTAGCGGGAGTCTCCGAGCAGTACTTC | CASEPLLAGVSEQYF
TRBJ1-1 | TRBV12-3/TRBV12-4 | NA | many | TGTGCCAGCAGTTACCAGGGTGAAGCTTTCTTT | CASSYQGEAFF
TRBJ1-2 | TRBV5-5 | NA | few | TGTGCCAGCAGCTCCGGGACCCTCGGAGGCTACACCTTC | CASSSGTLGGYTF
TRBJ2-7 | TRBV5-1 | NA | NA | TGCGCCAGCAGCTTGCAGTCCGGCGGCTCCTACGAGCAGTACTTC | CASSLQSGGSYEQYF
TRBJ2-7 | TRBV12-3/TRBV12-4 | TRBD2 | many | TGTGCCAGCAGTTTAAAGCGGGGAGAGCAGTACTTC | CASSLKRGEQYF
TRBJ2-5 | TRBV20-1 | NA | many | TGCAGTGCTAGCGGGTCGCCACAAGAGACCCAGTACTTC | CSASGSPQETQYF
TRBJ1-5 | TRBV15 | TRBD1 | NA | TGTGCCACCAGCAGAGCTTCACAGGGGGGCAATCAGCCCCAGCATTTT | CATSRASQGGNQPQHF
TRBJ2-3 | TRBV10-3 | NA | NA | TGTGCCGCAGGACGGAGCACAGATACGCAGTATTTT | CAAGRSTDTQYF
TRBJ1-5 | TRBV20-1 | NA | many | TGCAGTGCTAGTGAGGCTGGAACCGGTAAAAATCAGCCCCAGCATTTT | CSASEAGTGKNQPQHF
TRBJ2-7 | TRBV2 | TRBD2 | many | TGTGCCAGCAGCTCCTTCGGGAGCGGGAGAAGAGGAGAGCAGTACTTC | CASSSFGSGRRGEQYF
TRBJ1-1 | TRBV7-2 | TRBD1 | few | TGTGCCAGCAGCGCACAGGGGTTTGAAGCTTTCTTT | CASSAQGFEAFF
TRBJ2-5 | TRBV9 | TRBD2 | few | TGTGCCAGCAGCGCGACTAGCGGGAGACAAGAGACCCAGTACTTC | CASSATSGRQETQYF
TRBJ2-7 | TRBV3-1 | NA | many | TGTGCCAGCAGCCAAAACGGGTACGAGCAGTACTTC | CASSQNGYEQYF
TRBJ2-3 | TRBV2 | TRBD2 | NA | TGTGCCAGCAGATACCCGCGGGACTACCGGAGCACAGATACGCAGTATTTT | CASRYPRDYRSTDTQYF
TRBJ2-5 | TRBV6-5 | TRBD2 | many | TGTGCCAGCAGCCCATATCTAGCGGGAGATAGAGAGACCCAGTACTTC | CASSPYLAGDRETQYF
TRBJ2-4 | TRBV6-6 | TRBD1 | few | TGTGCCAGCAGTTATACCGGGACAGGGGGCAAAAACATTCAGTACTTC | CASSYTGTGGKNIQYF
TRBJ2-7 | TRBV20-1 | NA | NA | TGCAGTGCCACCTCTACTTGGACCACCAACGAGCAGTACTTC | CSATSTWTTNEQYF
TRBJ1-2 | TRBV5-1 | NA | NA | TGCGCCAGCAGTATACAGGGCGATGGCTACACCTTC | CASSIQGDGYTF
TRBJ1-1 | TRBV28 | NA | once | TGTGCCAGCGGTTTGTGGGGGAGTCAAGCTTTCTTT | CASGLWGSQAFF
TRBJ1-2 | TRBV3-1 | NA | NA | TGTGCCAGCAGCCAAGCTATGAGTGGCTACACCTTC | CASSQAMSGYTF
TRBJ1-4 | TRBV3-1 | NA | once | TGTGCCAGCAGCCGAAGGACACGAAGTGAAAAACTGTTTTTT | CASSRRTRSEKLFF
TRBJ2-3 | TRBV10-3 | NA | few | TGTGCCATCACCGACGGACTGAGCACAGATACGCAGTATTTT | CAITDGLSTDTQYF
TRBJ1-1 | TRBV20-1 | NA | many | TGCAGTGCTAGACGAAGGAGCAGAGTGAACACTGAAGCTTTCTTT | CSARRRSRVNTEAFF